This TCR beta chain was recorded in a study of blood T cell repertoires in COVID-19. Across the whole study: Researchers got acute and convalescent COVID-19 samples from the United States, Italy and Spain.

Worth noting for this clone: Other DNA sequences from this sample encode an identical CDR3 as well.

Libraries were prepared by immunoSEQ multiplex PCR; TCRdb keeps only in-frame clonotypes and omits some of them. The data contain 100,000 to 150,000 clones, 65% to 90% of them singletons. V lost 4 bases, J lost 1 base, and 11 bases stayed unmatched. The CDR3 totals 17 residues. Sequenced: peripheral blood. The source of this sequence is an elderly man with active or convalescent COVID-19. The chain recombines TRBV23-1 with TRBJ2-7; 9 positions agree with TRBD1. TRBV23-1 is assigned to the ORF class and has an uncertain function. Written as DNA, the CDR3 is TGCGCCAGCAGTCCACGGGATATCGGGACAGGGTCCTACGAGCAGTACTTC. It translates to CASSPRDIGTGSYEQYF.